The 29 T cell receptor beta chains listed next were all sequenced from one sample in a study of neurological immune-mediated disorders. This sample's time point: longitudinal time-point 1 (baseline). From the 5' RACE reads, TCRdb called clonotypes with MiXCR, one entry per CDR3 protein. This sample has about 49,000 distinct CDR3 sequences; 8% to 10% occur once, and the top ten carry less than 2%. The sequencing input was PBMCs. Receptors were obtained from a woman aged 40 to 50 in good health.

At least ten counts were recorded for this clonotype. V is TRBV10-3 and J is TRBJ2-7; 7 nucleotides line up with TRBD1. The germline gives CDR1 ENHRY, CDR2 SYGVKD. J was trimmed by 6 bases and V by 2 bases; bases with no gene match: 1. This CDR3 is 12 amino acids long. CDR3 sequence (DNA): TGTGCCATCAGTGAGACAGGGGTCGAGCAGTACTTC. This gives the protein CAISETGVEQYF.

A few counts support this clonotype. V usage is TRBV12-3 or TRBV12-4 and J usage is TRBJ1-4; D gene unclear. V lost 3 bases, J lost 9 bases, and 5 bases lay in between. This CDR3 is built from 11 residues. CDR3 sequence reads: CASSLGKKLFF. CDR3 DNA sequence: TGTGCCAGCAGTTTGGGGAAAAAACTGTTTTTT.

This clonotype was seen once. The CDR3 is CASSPGGGWSYNEQFF. CDR3 nucleotides: TGCGCCAGCAGCCCCGGGGGGGGTTGGTCCTACAATGAGCAGTTCTTC. This rearrangement joins TRBV5-1 to TRBJ2-1; TRBD2 matches 8 bases. This CDR3 has 16 amino acids. Looked up from germline, CDR1 is SGHRS and CDR2 is YFSETQ. The V gene end was trimmed by 4 bases and the J gene end by 1 base; junction bases not matched to a gene: 7.

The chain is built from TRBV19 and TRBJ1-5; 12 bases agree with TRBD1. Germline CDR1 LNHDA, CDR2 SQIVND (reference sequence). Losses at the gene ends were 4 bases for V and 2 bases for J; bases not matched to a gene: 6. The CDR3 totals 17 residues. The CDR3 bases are TGTGCCAGTAGTACCGGGACAGGGGGCTGGGGCAATCAGCCCCAGCATTTT. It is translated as CASSTGTGGWGNQPQHF. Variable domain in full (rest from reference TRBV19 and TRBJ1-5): DGGITQSPKYLFRKEGQNVTLSCEQNLNHDAMYWYRQDPGQGLRLIYYSQIVNDFQKGDIAEGYSVSREKKESFPLTVTSAQKNPTAFYLCASSTGTGGWGNQPQHFGDGTRLSIL.

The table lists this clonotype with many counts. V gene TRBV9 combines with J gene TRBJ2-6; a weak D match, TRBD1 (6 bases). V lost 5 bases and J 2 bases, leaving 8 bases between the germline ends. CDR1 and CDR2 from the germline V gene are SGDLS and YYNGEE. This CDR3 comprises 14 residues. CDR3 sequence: CASSYRAGANVLTF. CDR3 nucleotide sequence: TGTGCCAGCAGTTACAGGGCTGGGGCCAACGTCCTGACTTTC. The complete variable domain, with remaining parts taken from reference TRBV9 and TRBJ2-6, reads DSGVTQTPKHLITATGQRVTLRCSPRSGDLSVYWYQQSLDQGLQFLIQYYNGEERAKGNILERFSAQQFPDLHSELNLSSLELGDSALYFCASSYRAGANVLTFGAGSRLTVL.

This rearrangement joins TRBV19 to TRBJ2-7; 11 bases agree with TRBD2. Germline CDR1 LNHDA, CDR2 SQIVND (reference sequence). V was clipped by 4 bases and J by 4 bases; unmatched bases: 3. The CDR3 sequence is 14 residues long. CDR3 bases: TGTGCCAGTAGTACCCGGACTAGCGGGTACGAGCAGTACTTC. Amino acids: CASSTRTSGYEQYF.

Here the CDR3 reads CASSFSGGPGETQYF. As DNA, the CDR3 is TGTGCCAGCAGCTTTAGCGGGGGGCCCGGGGAGACCCAGTACTTC. The rearrangement links TRBV7-2 to TRBJ2-5; TRBD2 agrees at 10 bases. The CDR3 is made up of 15 amino acids. Germline values: CDR1 SGHTA, CDR2 FQGNSA. Unmatched junction bases numbered 6, after V lost 3 bases and J lost 5 bases.

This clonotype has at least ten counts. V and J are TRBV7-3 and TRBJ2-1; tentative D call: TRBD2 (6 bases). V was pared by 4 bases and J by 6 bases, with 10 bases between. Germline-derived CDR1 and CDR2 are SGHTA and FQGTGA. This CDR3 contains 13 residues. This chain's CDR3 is CASSSSGGNEQFF. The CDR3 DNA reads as TGTGCCAGCAGCTCCTCCGGGGGCAATGAGCAGTTCTTC. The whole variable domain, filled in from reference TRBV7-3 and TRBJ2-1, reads GAGVSQTPSNKVTEKGKYVELRCDPISGHTALYWYRQSLGQGPEFLIYFQGTGAADDSGLPNDRFFAVRPEGSVSTLKIQRTERGDSAVYLCASSSSGGNEQFFGPGTRLTVL.

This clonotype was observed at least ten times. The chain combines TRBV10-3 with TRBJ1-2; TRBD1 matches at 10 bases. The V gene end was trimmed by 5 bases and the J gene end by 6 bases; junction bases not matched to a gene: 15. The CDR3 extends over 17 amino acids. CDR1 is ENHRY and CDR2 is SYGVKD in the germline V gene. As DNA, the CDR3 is TGTGCCATCAGTTCAACCCGGGACAGGGGCGCTATGGATGGCTACACCTTC. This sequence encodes CAISSTRDRGAMDGYTF.

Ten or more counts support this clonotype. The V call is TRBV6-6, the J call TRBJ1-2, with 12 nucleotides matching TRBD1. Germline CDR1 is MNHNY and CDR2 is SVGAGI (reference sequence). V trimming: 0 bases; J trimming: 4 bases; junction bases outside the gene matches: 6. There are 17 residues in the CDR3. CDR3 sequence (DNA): TGTGCCAGCAGTTACTCGTCGGGGACAGGGGGCGCCTATGGCTACACCTTC. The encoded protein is CASSYSSGTGGAYGYTF.

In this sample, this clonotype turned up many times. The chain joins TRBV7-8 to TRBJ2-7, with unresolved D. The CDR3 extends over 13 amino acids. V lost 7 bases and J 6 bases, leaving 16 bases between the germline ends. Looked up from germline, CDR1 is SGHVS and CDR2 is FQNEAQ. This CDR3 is CASTAGLSSEQYF. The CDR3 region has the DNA TGTGCCAGCACCGCCGGCCTCTCGAGCGAGCAGTACTTC.

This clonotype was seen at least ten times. The CDR3 nucleotides read TGTGCCAGCAGCTTAGAATTCGGGGACTACGAGCAGTACTTC. Its translation: CASSLEFGDYEQYF. The rearrangement joins TRBV7-2 to TRBJ2-7, with D maybe TRBD2 (5 bases). CDR3 length: 14 amino acids. Germline loops: CDR1 SGHTA, CDR2 FQGNSA. The V gene lost 1 base and the J gene lost 3 bases, with 10 bases spanning the gap.

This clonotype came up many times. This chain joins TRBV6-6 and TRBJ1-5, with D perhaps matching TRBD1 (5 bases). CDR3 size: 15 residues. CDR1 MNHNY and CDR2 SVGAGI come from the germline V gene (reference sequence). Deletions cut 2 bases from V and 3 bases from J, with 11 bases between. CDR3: CASSYGREDNQPQHF. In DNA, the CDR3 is TGTGCCAGCAGTTACGGCAGGGAAGACAATCAGCCCCAGCATTTT.

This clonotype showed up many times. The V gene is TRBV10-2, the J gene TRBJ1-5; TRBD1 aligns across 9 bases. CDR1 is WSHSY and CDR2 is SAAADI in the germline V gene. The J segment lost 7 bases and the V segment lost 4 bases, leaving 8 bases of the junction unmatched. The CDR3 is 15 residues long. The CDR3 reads CASSGTGGAPQPQHF. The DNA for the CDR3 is TGCGCCAGCAGTGGCACAGGGGGCGCACCCCAGCCCCAGCATTTT.

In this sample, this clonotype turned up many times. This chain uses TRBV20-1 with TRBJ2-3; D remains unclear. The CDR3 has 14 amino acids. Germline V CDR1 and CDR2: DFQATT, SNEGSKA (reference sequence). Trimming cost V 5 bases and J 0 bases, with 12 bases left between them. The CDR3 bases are TGCAGTGCTTCAGATCTTTCTAGCACAGATACGCAGTATTTT. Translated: CSASDLSSTDTQYF.

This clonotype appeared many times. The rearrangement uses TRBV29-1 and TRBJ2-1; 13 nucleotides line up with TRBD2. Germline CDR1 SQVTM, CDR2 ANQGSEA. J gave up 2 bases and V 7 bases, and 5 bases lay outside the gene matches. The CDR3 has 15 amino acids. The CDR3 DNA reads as TGCAGCGGTGGGACTAGCGGGACCCCCTACAATGAGCAGTTCTTC. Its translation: CSGGTSGTPYNEQFF.

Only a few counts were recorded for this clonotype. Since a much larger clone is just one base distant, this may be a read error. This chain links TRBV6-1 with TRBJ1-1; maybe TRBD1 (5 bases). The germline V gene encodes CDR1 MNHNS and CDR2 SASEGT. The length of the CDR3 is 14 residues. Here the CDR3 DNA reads TGTGCCAGCAGTTCCCCAGGGAGTAGCACTGACGCTTTCTTT. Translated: CASSSPGSSTDAFF.

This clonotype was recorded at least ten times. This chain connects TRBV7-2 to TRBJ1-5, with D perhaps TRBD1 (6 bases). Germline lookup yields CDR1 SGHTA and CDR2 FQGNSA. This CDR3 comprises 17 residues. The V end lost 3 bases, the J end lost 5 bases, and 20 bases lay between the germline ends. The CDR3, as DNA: TGTGCCAGCAGCTTTCTACTACAGGGTAGCTTGGATCAGCCCCAGCATTTT. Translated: CASSFLLQGSLDQPQHF.

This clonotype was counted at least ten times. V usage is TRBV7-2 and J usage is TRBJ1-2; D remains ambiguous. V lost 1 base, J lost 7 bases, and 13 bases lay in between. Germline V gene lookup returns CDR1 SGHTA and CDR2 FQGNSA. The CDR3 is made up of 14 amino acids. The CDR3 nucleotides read TGTGCCAGCAGCTTAGGTCCAGGAAACGGTGGCTACACCTTC. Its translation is CASSLGPGNGGYTF.

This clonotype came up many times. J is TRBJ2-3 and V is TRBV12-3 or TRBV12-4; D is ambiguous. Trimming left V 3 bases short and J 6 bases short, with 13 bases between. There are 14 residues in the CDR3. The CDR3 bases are TGTGCCAGCAGTTTTAGTCCCACCGTGGATACGCAGTATTTT. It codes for CASSFSPTVDTQYF.

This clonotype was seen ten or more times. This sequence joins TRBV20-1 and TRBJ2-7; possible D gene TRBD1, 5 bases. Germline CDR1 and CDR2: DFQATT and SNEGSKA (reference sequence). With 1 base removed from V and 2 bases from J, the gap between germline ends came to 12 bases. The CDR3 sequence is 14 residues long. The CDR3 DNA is TGCAGTGCTAGAGTAGGGGTCGGCACCTACGAGCAGTACTTC. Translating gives CSARVGVGTYEQYF.

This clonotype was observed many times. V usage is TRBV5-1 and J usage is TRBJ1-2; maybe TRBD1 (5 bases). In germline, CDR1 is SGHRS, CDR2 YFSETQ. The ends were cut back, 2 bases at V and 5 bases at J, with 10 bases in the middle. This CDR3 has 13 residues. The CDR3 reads CASSFQGTYGYTF. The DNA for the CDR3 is TGCGCCAGCAGCTTCCAGGGAACTTATGGCTACACCTTC.

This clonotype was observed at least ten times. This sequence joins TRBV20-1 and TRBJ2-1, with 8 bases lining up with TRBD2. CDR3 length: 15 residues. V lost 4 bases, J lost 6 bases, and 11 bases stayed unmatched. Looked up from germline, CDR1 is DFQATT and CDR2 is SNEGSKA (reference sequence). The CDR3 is CSATAGGIGLNEQFF. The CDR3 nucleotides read TGCAGTGCTACGGCGGGGGGTATTGGTCTCAATGAGCAGTTCTTC.

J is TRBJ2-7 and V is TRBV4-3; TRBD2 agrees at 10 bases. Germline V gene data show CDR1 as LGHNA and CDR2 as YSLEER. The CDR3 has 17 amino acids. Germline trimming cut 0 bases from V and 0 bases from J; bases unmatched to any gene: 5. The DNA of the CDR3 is TGCGCCAGCAGCCAAGATGTTCCTAGCGGGAGCTCCTACGAGCAGTACTTC. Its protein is CASSQDVPSGSSYEQYF.

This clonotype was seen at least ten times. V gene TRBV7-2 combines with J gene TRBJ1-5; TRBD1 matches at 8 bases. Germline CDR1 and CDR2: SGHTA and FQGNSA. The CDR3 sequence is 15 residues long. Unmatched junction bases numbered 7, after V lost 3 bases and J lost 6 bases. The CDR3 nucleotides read TGTGCCAGCAGCTTTTCCGCCAGGGGGCTTCAGCCCCAGCATTTT. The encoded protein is CASSFSARGLQPQHF.

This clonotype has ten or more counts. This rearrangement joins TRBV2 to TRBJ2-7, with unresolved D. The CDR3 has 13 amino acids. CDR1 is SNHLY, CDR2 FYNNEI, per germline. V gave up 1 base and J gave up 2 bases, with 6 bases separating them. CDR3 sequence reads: CASSEEGTYEQYF. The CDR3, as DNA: TGTGCCAGCAGTGAAGAGGGTACCTACGAGCAGTACTTC. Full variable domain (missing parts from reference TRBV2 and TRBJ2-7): EPEVTQTPSHQVTQMGQEVILRCVPISNHLYFYWYRQILGQKVEFLVSFYNNEISEKSEIFDDQFSVERPDGSNFTLKIRSTKLEDSAMYFCASSEEGTYEQYFGPGTRLTVT.

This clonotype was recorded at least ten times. The CDR3 DNA reads as TGTGCCAGCAGCCAAGATCTTTCCGGTGGAAACACCATATATTTT. Its translation: CASSQDLSGGNTIYF. This chain links TRBV14 with TRBJ1-3; D remains unclear. V lost 0 bases, J lost 3 bases, and 9 bases lay in between. CDR1 and CDR2 from the germline V gene are SGHDN and FVKESK. The CDR3 contains 15 residues.

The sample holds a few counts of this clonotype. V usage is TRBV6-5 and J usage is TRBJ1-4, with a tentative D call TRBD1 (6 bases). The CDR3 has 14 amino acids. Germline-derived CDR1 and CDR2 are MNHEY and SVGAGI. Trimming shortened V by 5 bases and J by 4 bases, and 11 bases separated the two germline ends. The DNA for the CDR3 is TGTGCCAGCAGTCCCGACAGGCTTAATGAAAAACTGTTTTTT. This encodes CASSPDRLNEKLFF.

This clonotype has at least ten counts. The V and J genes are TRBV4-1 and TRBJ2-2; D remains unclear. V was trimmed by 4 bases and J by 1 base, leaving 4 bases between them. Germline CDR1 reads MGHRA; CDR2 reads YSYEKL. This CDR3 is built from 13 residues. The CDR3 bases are TGCGCCAGCAGCCGAAAGAACACCGGGGAGCTGTTTTTT. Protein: CASSRKNTGELFF.